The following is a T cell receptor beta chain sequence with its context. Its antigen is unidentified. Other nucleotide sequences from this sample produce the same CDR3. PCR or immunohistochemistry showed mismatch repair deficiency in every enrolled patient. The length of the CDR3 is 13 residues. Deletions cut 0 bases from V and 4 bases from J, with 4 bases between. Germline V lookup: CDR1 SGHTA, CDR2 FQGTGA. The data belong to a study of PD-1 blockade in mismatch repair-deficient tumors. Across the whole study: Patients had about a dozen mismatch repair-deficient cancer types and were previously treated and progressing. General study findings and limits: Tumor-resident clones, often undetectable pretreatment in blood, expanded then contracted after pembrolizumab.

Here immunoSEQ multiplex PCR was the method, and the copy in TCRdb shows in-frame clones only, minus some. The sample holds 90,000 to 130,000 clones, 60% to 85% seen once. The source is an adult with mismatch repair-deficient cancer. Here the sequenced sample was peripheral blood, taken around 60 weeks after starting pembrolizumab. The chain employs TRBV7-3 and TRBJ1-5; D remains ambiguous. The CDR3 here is CASSLTGNQPQHF. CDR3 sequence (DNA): TGTGCCAGCAGCTTAACGGGAAATCAGCCCCAGCATTTT.